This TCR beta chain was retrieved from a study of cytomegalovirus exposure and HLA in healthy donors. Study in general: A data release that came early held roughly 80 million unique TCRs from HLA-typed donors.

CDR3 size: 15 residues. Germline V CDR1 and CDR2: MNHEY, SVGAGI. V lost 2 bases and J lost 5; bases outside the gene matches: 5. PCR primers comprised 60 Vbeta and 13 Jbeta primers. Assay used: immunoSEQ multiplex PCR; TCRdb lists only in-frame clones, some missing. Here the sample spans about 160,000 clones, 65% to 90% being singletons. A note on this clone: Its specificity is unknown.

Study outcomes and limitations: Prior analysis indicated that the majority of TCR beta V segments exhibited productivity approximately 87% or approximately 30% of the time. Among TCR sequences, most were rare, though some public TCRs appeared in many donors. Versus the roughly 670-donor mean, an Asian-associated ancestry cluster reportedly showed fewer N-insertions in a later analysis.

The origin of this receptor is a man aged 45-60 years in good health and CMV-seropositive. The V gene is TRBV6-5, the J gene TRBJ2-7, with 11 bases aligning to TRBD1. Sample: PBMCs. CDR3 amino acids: CASSYVGTGGNEQYF. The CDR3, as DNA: TGTGCCAGCAGTTACGTGGGGACAGGGGGTAACGAGCAGTACTTC.